This TCR beta chain comes out of a study of siplizumab effects on memory and regulatory T cells. With respect to this clone: Its target is not known.

With V trimmed by 3 bases and J by 7 bases, 12 bases remained unmatched. The CDR3 covers 16 residues. The germline V gene has CDR1 SGHDT and CDR2 YYEEEE. Study results and limitations: With siplizumab, cumulative frequency of CD4+ memory-derived alloreactive sequences dropped significantly. Memory T cells appeared less diverse than naive cells, which seemed to contribute substantially to alloresponse.

The repertoire was sequenced with immunoSEQ multiplex PCR; TCRdb's copy has only in-frame clones and lacks some. Counted here are about 120,000 clones, about 93% occurring once; the ten biggest clones make up roughly 0.15%. The origin of this receptor is a human donor in good health. The chain has TRBV5-6 and TRBJ2-3; 9 nucleotides line up with TRBD2. Sequenced: non-Treg CD4+ T cells sorted from blood. The CDR3 sequence: CASSSGPGLATYTQYF. CDR3 sequence (DNA): TGTGCCAGCAGCTCGGGACCGGGACTAGCTACCTATACGCAGTATTTT.